This is a list of T cell receptor beta chains from one sample in a study of blood T cells in healthy people across ages. A single record per CDR3 protein comes from TCRdb applying MiXCR to the 5' RACE reads. The repertoire has 780,000 or so distinct CDR3 sequences, 50% to 65% of them found once; the top ten carry around 40%. Sequenced: blood. The receptors derive from an elderly man in good health. CDR3s include the opening cysteine and the closing phenylalanine or tryptophan. Each record gives: CDR3 length, clone size, D gene, J gene, V gene, CDR3 protein, CDR3 DNA. D genes are given only for firm matches. Clone size appears in some rows only: once, few, many, or a class for an expanded clone.

cdr3_length: 14; clone_size: few; d_call: -; j_call: TRBJ1-1; v_call: TRBV4-1; cdr3_aa: CASSPRPIDTEAFF; cdr3_nt: TGCGCCAGCAGCCCGAGACCTATCGACACTGAAGCTTTCTTT
cdr3_length: 15; clone_size: -; d_call: -; j_call: TRBJ2-4; v_call: TRBV5-4; cdr3_aa: CASSLDPVIQGIQYF; cdr3_nt: TGTGCCAGCAGCTTGGATCCTGTTATCCAGGGCATTCAGTACTTC
cdr3_length: 13; clone_size: -; d_call: -; j_call: TRBJ2-7; v_call: TRBV6-5; cdr3_aa: CASSYLGFYEQYF; cdr3_nt: TGTGCCAGCAGTTACCTAGGGTTCTACGAGCAGTACTTC
cdr3_length: 15; clone_size: -; d_call: -; j_call: TRBJ1-2; v_call: TRBV7-8; cdr3_aa: CASSQRGGWRNGYTF; cdr3_nt: TGTGCCAGCAGCCAAAGGGGAGGATGGAGGAATGGCTACACCTTC
cdr3_length: 15; clone_size: -; d_call: -; j_call: TRBJ2-7; v_call: TRBV28; cdr3_aa: CASSSGTDIYNEQYF; cdr3_nt: TGTGCCAGCAGTTCCGGGACTGATATCTACAATGAGCAGTACTTC
cdr3_length: 14; clone_size: -; d_call: -; j_call: TRBJ2-7; v_call: TRBV5-1; cdr3_aa: CASSQPGTSYEQYF; cdr3_nt: TGCGCCAGCTCTCAGCCGGGAACCTCCTACGAGCAGTACTTC
cdr3_length: 18; clone_size: -; d_call: -; j_call: TRBJ2-5; v_call: TRBV7-2; cdr3_aa: CASSLSWVGPGVQETQYF; cdr3_nt: TGTGCCAGCAGCTTAAGCTGGGTTGGGCCCGGAGTCCAAGAGACCCAGTACTTC
cdr3_length: 15; clone_size: -; d_call: -; j_call: TRBJ2-3; v_call: TRBV7-2; cdr3_aa: CASSSQAGLGGYAYF; cdr3_nt: TGTGCCAGCAGCTCCCAAGCGGGTCTAGGGGGATACGCGTATTTT
cdr3_length: 16; clone_size: -; d_call: -; j_call: TRBJ2-7; v_call: TRBV6-5; cdr3_aa: CASRVWGAANSYEQYF; cdr3_nt: TGTGCCAGCAGAGTATGGGGCGCAGCAAACTCCTACGAGCAGTACTTC
cdr3_length: 13; clone_size: few; d_call: TRBD2; j_call: TRBJ2-4; v_call: TRBV11-2; cdr3_aa: CASSLGGRDIQYF; cdr3_nt: TGTGCCAGCAGCCTAGGAGGGAGGGACATTCAGTACTTC
cdr3_length: 13; clone_size: -; d_call: TRBD2; j_call: TRBJ2-7; v_call: TRBV5-6; cdr3_aa: CASTGLAGDEQYF; cdr3_nt: TGTGCCAGCACCGGACTAGCGGGAGACGAGCAGTACTTC
cdr3_length: 14; clone_size: many; d_call: -; j_call: TRBJ2-3; v_call: TRBV12-3/TRBV12-4; cdr3_aa: CASSPRGGTDTQYF; cdr3_nt: TGTGCCAGCAGTCCAAGGGGTGGCACAGATACGCAGTATTTT
cdr3_length: 16; clone_size: -; d_call: TRBD2; j_call: TRBJ2-1; v_call: TRBV6-5; cdr3_aa: CASSYYGTSPSNEQFF; cdr3_nt: TGTGCCAGCAGTTACTACGGGACTAGCCCTAGCAATGAGCAGTTCTTC
cdr3_length: 16; clone_size: few; d_call: TRBD1; j_call: TRBJ1-5; v_call: TRBV12-3/TRBV12-4; cdr3_aa: CASRSGTGGFNQPQHF; cdr3_nt: TGTGCCAGCAGATCCGGGACAGGGGGCTTCAATCAGCCCCAGCATTTT
cdr3_length: 16; clone_size: -; d_call: TRBD2; j_call: TRBJ2-3; v_call: TRBV12-3/TRBV12-4; cdr3_aa: CATSGWRENGEDTQYF; cdr3_nt: TGTGCCACCAGCGGTTGGCGGGAGAATGGTGAAGATACGCAGTATTTT
cdr3_length: 15; clone_size: -; d_call: -; j_call: TRBJ2-1; v_call: TRBV13; cdr3_aa: CASSHRRSSYNEQFF; cdr3_nt: TGTGCCAGCAGCCACCGGCGGAGCTCCTACAATGAGCAGTTCTTC
cdr3_length: 14; clone_size: once; d_call: TRBD2; j_call: TRBJ2-7; v_call: TRBV11-1; cdr3_aa: CASRMGLAYNEQYF; cdr3_nt: TGTGCCAGCAGGATGGGACTAGCATACAATGAGCAGTACTTC
cdr3_length: 15; clone_size: few; d_call: TRBD2; j_call: TRBJ2-5; v_call: TRBV7-2; cdr3_aa: CASSTNSGRGETQYF; cdr3_nt: TGTGCCAGCAGCACCAATAGCGGGAGGGGAGAGACCCAGTACTTC
cdr3_length: 17; clone_size: few; d_call: -; j_call: TRBJ2-5; v_call: TRBV13; cdr3_aa: CASSLGSLPGHTETQYF; cdr3_nt: TGTGCCAGCAGCTTAGGTAGCCTACCGGGACACACGGAGACCCAGTACTTC
cdr3_length: 14; clone_size: many; d_call: -; j_call: TRBJ2-7; v_call: TRBV20-1; cdr3_aa: CSASENRRSYEQYF; cdr3_nt: TGCAGTGCTAGTGAAAATAGGCGCTCCTACGAGCAGTACTTC
cdr3_length: 15; clone_size: -; d_call: -; j_call: TRBJ2-5; v_call: TRBV3-1; cdr3_aa: CASSQDLGPRETQYF; cdr3_nt: TGTGCCAGCAGCCAAGATCTGGGCCCGAGGGAGACCCAGTACTTC
cdr3_length: 14; clone_size: -; d_call: TRBD1; j_call: TRBJ2-3; v_call: TRBV29-1; cdr3_aa: CSVRGQGGSDTQYF; cdr3_nt: TGCAGCGTACGGGGACAGGGGGGTTCGGATACGCAGTATTTT
cdr3_length: 13; clone_size: few; d_call: -; j_call: TRBJ1-1; v_call: TRBV20-1; cdr3_aa: CSAKYSQNTEAFF; cdr3_nt: TGCAGTGCTAAGTACAGTCAGAACACTGAAGCTTTCTTT
cdr3_length: 14; clone_size: -; d_call: TRBD2; j_call: TRBJ2-3; v_call: TRBV3-1; cdr3_aa: CASSRSTSARYAYF; cdr3_nt: TGTGCCAGCAGCCGGTCTACTAGCGCCAGATACGCGTATTTT
cdr3_length: 11; clone_size: -; d_call: -; j_call: TRBJ1-2; v_call: TRBV29-1; cdr3_aa: CSVLGSGAYTF; cdr3_nt: TGCAGCGTTCTCGGGAGCGGAGCCTACACCTTC
cdr3_length: 14; clone_size: -; d_call: TRBD2; j_call: TRBJ2-3; v_call: TRBV20-1; cdr3_aa: CSAIYRAGKDTQYF; cdr3_nt: TGCAGTGCTATATACAGAGCGGGAAAGGATACGCAGTATTTT
cdr3_length: 14; clone_size: -; d_call: -; j_call: TRBJ1-1; v_call: TRBV7-9; cdr3_aa: CASSSALPNTEAFF; cdr3_nt: TGTGCCAGCAGCTCGGCCCTGCCGAACACTGAAGCTTTCTTT
cdr3_length: 14; clone_size: -; d_call: -; j_call: TRBJ2-1; v_call: TRBV7-2; cdr3_aa: CASSSPRGANEQFF; cdr3_nt: TGTGCCAGCAGCTCCCCCCGAGGAGCGAATGAGCAGTTCTTC
cdr3_length: 11; clone_size: -; d_call: -; j_call: TRBJ1-1; v_call: TRBV2; cdr3_aa: CASDWGTEAFF; cdr3_nt: TGTGCCAGCGATTGGGGCACTGAAGCTTTCTTT
cdr3_length: 15; clone_size: many; d_call: TRBD1; j_call: TRBJ2-5; v_call: TRBV10-3; cdr3_aa: CAISESPGGRETQYF; cdr3_nt: TGTGCCATCAGTGAGTCCCCAGGGGGCCGGGAGACCCAGTACTTC
cdr3_length: 13; clone_size: -; d_call: -; j_call: TRBJ2-7; v_call: TRBV20-1; cdr3_aa: CSADTGPYYEQYF; cdr3_nt: TGCAGTGCTGATACGGGACCTTACTACGAGCAGTACTTC
cdr3_length: 14; clone_size: few; d_call: TRBD2; j_call: TRBJ2-1; v_call: TRBV7-9; cdr3_aa: CASSQTSGRQGQFF; cdr3_nt: TGTGCCAGCAGCCAAACTAGCGGGAGGCAGGGGCAGTTCTTC
cdr3_length: 12; clone_size: -; d_call: -; j_call: TRBJ2-4; v_call: TRBV7-2; cdr3_aa: CASSSPGIEQYF; cdr3_nt: TGTGCCAGCAGCTCCCCTGGCATAGAGCAGTACTTC
cdr3_length: 13; clone_size: -; d_call: -; j_call: TRBJ2-7; v_call: TRBV20-1; cdr3_aa: CSAPRGITYEQYF; cdr3_nt: TGCAGTGCCCCCCGGGGAATAACCTACGAGCAGTACTTC
cdr3_length: 21; clone_size: -; d_call: TRBD2; j_call: TRBJ2-3; v_call: TRBV11-2; cdr3_aa: CASSPQPGTSGRFVRADTQYF; cdr3_nt: TGTGCCAGCAGCCCCCAACCCGGGACTAGCGGGAGGTTTGTAAGGGCAGATACGCAGTATTTT
cdr3_length: 16; clone_size: -; d_call: TRBD2; j_call: TRBJ2-1; v_call: TRBV20-1; cdr3_aa: CSATRRAGGTYNEQFF; cdr3_nt: TGCAGTGCTACCAGGCGAGCGGGGGGGACCTACAATGAGCAGTTCTTC
cdr3_length: 15; clone_size: few; d_call: TRBD1; j_call: TRBJ1-6; v_call: TRBV20-1; cdr3_aa: CSVSAGTGGGSPLHF; cdr3_nt: TGCAGTGTTTCCGCCGGGACAGGGGGAGGATCACCCCTCCACTTT
cdr3_length: 13; clone_size: few; d_call: -; j_call: TRBJ2-7; v_call: TRBV7-3; cdr3_aa: CASSMNGIDEQYF; cdr3_nt: TGTGCCAGCAGCATGAATGGTATCGACGAGCAGTACTTC
cdr3_length: 16; clone_size: -; d_call: -; j_call: TRBJ2-1; v_call: TRBV7-3; cdr3_aa: CASSLNRGLGSDEQFF; cdr3_nt: TGTGCCAGCAGCTTAAATCGGGGACTCGGTAGTGATGAGCAGTTCTTC
cdr3_length: 16; clone_size: few; d_call: TRBD2; j_call: TRBJ2-1; v_call: TRBV4-1; cdr3_aa: CASSHPTSGGYNEQFF; cdr3_nt: TGCGCCAGCAGCCATCCGACTAGCGGGGGTTACAATGAGCAGTTCTTC
cdr3_length: 14; clone_size: -; d_call: TRBD2; j_call: TRBJ2-1; v_call: TRBV29-1; cdr3_aa: CSVPTSESGDEQFF; cdr3_nt: TGCAGCGTCCCGACTAGCGAGAGTGGGGATGAGCAGTTCTTC
cdr3_length: 14; clone_size: -; d_call: -; j_call: TRBJ1-2; v_call: TRBV20-1; cdr3_aa: CSAREGQGRYGYTF; cdr3_nt: TGCAGTGCTAGAGAAGGCCAGGGCCGCTATGGCTACACCTTC
cdr3_length: 15; clone_size: few; d_call: -; j_call: TRBJ2-3; v_call: TRBV20-1; cdr3_aa: CSARDGETSTDTQYF; cdr3_nt: TGCAGTGCTAGAGATGGGGAAACTAGCACAGATACGCAGTATTTT
cdr3_length: 15; clone_size: -; d_call: -; j_call: TRBJ2-7; v_call: TRBV5-5; cdr3_aa: CASSLAWERAYEQYF; cdr3_nt: TGTGCCAGCAGCTTGGCCTGGGAGAGGGCCTACGAGCAGTACTTC
cdr3_length: 14; clone_size: few; d_call: -; j_call: TRBJ1-2; v_call: TRBV28; cdr3_aa: CASSLGTGKWGYTF; cdr3_nt: TGTGCCAGCAGTTTGGGTACAGGGAAATGGGGCTACACCTTC
cdr3_length: 13; clone_size: -; d_call: -; j_call: TRBJ2-7; v_call: TRBV12-3/TRBV12-4; cdr3_aa: CASSFNTPYEQYF; cdr3_nt: TGTGCCAGCAGTTTTAACACCCCCTACGAGCAGTACTTC
cdr3_length: 15; clone_size: few; d_call: -; j_call: TRBJ2-7; v_call: TRBV6-2/TRBV6-3; cdr3_aa: CASSYRGDPTYEQYF; cdr3_nt: TGTGCCAGCAGTTACCGAGGGGACCCTACCTACGAGCAGTACTTC
cdr3_length: 13; clone_size: many; d_call: -; j_call: TRBJ2-3; v_call: TRBV27; cdr3_aa: CASSTHYSDTQYF; cdr3_nt: TGTGCCAGCAGTACGCACTATTCAGATACGCAGTATTTT
cdr3_length: 13; clone_size: once; d_call: -; j_call: TRBJ2-1; v_call: TRBV27; cdr3_aa: CASSWANKDEQFF; cdr3_nt: TGTGCCAGCAGTTGGGCAAACAAGGATGAGCAGTTCTTC